The clone carrying this T cell receptor beta chain has a handful of counts. The data are from a study of cytomegalovirus exposure and HLA in healthy donors. The primer mix had 60 Vbeta and 13 Jbeta primers. TCRdb's copy holds only in-frame clones and misses some; the assay was immunoSEQ multiplex PCR. The sample lists around 120,000 clones, around 76% seen once, with around 30% in the top ten. CDR3 length equals 14 residues. In germline, CDR1 is MNHNY, CDR2 SVGAGI (reference sequence). The V segment lost 5 bases and the J segment 12 bases; nucleotides outside the gene matches: 15. This chain joins TRBV6-6 and TRBJ1-2, with 7 bases identical to TRBD1. The TCR sequence derives from a man aged 60 to 69 in good health and CMV-seropositive. The sequencing sample was made of PBMCs. CDR3 DNA sequence: TGTGCCAGCAGTACCACCAACGACAGGGTTGATAACACCTTC. It is translated as CASSTTNDRVDNTF.